This TCR beta chain was obtained from a study of cytomegalovirus exposure and HLA in healthy donors. V was clipped by 5 bases and J by 5 bases, with 18 bases between them. In germline, CDR1 is SGHNT, CDR2 YENEEA. The CDR3 runs to 15 residues. The donors, nominally healthy at sampling, likely had unrecorded immune exposures. The PCR made use of 60 Vbeta and 13 Jbeta primers. Produced via immunoSEQ multiplex PCR; TCRdb's table is partial and in-frame only. The repertoire consists of over 150,000 clones, with around 80% occurring once and the leading ten covering approximately 4%. This rearrangement joins TRBV11-3 to TRBJ1-2; tentatively, D is TRBD1 (6 bases). Sequencing was carried out using PBMCs. The clonotype originates from a woman aged 40 to 50 in good health and CMV-seronegative. CDR3 region: CASSIQGRNVYGYTF. DNA of the CDR3: TGTGCCAGCAGCATACAGGGACGGAACGTTTATGGCTACACCTTC. Looking up the rest from reference TRBV11-3 and TRBJ1-2 gives the full variable domain: EAGVVQSPRYKIIEKKQPVAFWCNPISGHNTLYWYLQNLGQGPELLIRYENEEAVDDSQLPKDRFSAERLKGVDSTLKIQPAELGDSAVYLCASSIQGRNVYGYTFGSGTRLTVV.